The entry below describes one TCR beta chain. The antigen is not known. The sample belongs to a study of cytomegalovirus exposure and HLA in healthy donors. The study, taken as a whole, reports: Being indistinguishable, some V segments were excluded, TRBV6-2 and TRBV6-3 among them. Researchers had no immune exposure information except CMV serostatus available. Reports indicate that TCR beta sequences accurately predicted the HLA-A and HLA-B alleles of most subjects. Sequence variants that were highly shared formed a cluster that was likely a sequencing artifact.

CDR3 length: 13 amino acids. Germline loops: CDR1 SGHNT, CDR2 YYREEE (reference sequence). Trimming at V came to 1 base and at J to 13 bases, leaving 8 bases not matched to a gene. The PCR ran on 60 Vbeta and 13 Jbeta primers. Some clones are missing from TCRdb's copy, which holds only in-frame ones; the method was immunoSEQ multiplex PCR. The data contain tens of thousands of clones, roughly 85% of them singletons. The sequenced material came from PBMCs. J is TRBJ1-2 and V is TRBV5-4, with TRBD1 matching over 9 bases. This sequence originates from a female donor in good health and CMV-seronegative. CDR3: CASSLRDRDMGTF. The DNA for the CDR3 is TGTGCCAGCAGCTTGAGGGACAGGGATATGGGCACCTTC.